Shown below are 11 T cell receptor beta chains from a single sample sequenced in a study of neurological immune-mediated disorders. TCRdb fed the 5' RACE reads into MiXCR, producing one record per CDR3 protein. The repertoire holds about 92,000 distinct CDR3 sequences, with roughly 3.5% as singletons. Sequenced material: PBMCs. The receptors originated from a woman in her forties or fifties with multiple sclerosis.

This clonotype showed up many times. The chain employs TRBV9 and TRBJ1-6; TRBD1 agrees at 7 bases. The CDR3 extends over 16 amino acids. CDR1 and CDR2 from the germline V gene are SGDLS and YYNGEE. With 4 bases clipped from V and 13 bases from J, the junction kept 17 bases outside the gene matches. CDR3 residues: CASSPSDRALMGPLHF. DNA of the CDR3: TGTGCCAGCAGCCCCTCTGACAGGGCGCTGATGGGGCCCCTCCACTTT.

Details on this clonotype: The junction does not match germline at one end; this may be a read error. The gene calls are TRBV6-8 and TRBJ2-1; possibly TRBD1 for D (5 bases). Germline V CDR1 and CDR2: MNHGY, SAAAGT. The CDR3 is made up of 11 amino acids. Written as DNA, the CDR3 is TGTGACAGCAGGGCCCTGGGTGAGCAGTTCTTC. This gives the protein CDSRALGEQFF.

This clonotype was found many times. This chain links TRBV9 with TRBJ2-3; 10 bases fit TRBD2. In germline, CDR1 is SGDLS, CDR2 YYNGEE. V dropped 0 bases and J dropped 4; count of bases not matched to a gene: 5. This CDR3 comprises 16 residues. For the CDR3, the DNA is TGTGCCAGCAGCGTAGACCTCGGACTAGCGGCAGATACGCAGTATTTT. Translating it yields CASSVDLGLAADTQYF. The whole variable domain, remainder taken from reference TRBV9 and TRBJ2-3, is DSGVTQTPKHLITATGQRVTLRCSPRSGDLSVYWYQQSLDQGLQFLIQYYNGEERAKGNILERFSAQQFPDLHSELNLSSLELGDSALYFCASSVDLGLAADTQYFGPGTRLTVL.

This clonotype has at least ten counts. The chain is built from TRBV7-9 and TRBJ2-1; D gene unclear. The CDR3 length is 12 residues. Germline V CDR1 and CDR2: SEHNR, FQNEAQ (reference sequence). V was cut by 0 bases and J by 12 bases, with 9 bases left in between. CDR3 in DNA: TGTGCCAGCAGCTTAGCGGTCCCAACGCAGTTCTTC. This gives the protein CASSLAVPTQFF. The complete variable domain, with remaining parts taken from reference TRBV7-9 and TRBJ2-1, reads DTGVSQNPRHKITKRGQNVTFRCDPISEHNRLYWYRQTLGQGPEFLTYFQNEAQLEKSRLLSDRFSAERPKGSFSTLEIQRTEQGDSAMYLCASSLAVPTQFFGPGTRLTVL.

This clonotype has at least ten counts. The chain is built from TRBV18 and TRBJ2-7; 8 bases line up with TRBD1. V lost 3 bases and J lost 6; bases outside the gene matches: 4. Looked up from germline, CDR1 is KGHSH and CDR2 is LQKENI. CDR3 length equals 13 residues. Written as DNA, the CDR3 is TGTGCCAGCTCACCGCAGGGGGCATCCGAGCAGTACTTC. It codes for CASSPQGASEQYF.

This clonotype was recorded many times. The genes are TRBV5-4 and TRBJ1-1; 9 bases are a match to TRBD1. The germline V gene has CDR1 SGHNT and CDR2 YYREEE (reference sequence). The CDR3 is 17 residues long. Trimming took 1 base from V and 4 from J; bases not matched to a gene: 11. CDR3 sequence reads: CASSLMRDRVYGTEAFF. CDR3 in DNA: TGTGCCAGCAGCTTGATGCGGGACAGGGTATATGGCACTGAAGCTTTCTTT.

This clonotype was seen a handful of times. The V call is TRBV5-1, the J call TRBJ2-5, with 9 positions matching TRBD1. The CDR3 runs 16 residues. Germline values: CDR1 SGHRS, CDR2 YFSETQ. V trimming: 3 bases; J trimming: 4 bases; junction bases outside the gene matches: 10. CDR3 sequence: CASSWQRDREAETQYF. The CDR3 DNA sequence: TGCGCCAGCAGCTGGCAAAGGGACAGGGAAGCAGAGACCCAGTACTTC.

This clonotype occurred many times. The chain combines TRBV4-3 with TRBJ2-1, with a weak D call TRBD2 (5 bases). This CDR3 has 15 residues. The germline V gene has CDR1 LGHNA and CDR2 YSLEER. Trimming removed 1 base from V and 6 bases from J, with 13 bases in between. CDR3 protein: CASSQGLRTSNEQFF. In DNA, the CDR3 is TGCGCCAGCAGCCAAGGCTTGCGAACTAGCAATGAGCAGTTCTTC.

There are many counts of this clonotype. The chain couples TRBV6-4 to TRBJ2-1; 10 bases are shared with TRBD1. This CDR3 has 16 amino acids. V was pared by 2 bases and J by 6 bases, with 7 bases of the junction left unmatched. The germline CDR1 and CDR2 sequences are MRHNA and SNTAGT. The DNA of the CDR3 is TGTGCCAGCAGTGACACCTCCGGGACAGGGGCCAATGAGCAGTTCTTC. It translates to CASSDTSGTGANEQFF.

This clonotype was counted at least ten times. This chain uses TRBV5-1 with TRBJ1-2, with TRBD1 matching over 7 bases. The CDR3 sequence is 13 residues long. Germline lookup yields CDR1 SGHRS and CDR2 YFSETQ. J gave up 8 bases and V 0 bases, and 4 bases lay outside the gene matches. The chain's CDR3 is CASSLEGARGYTF. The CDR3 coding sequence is TGCGCCAGCAGCTTGGAGGGGGCGCGGGGCTACACCTTC.

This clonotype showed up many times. The CDR3 is CASSPLTRGSNSPLHF. The CDR3 region has the DNA TGTGCCAGCAGCCCCCTCACTCGGGGGAGTAATTCACCCCTCCACTTT. The J gene is TRBJ1-6, the V gene TRBV27, with a possible D match to TRBD1 (5 bases). V lost 6 bases to trimming and J lost 6 bases, with 18 bases between them. The CDR3 runs to 16 residues. Per the germline V gene, CDR1 is MNHEY and CDR2 is SMNVEV (reference sequence).